Below, one T cell receptor beta chain is given with its context. The CDR3 totals 14 residues. Looked up from germline, CDR1 is SGDLS and CDR2 is YYNGEE. V shed 4 bases and J 5 bases; nucleotides not matched to a gene: 7. Primers included in the PCR were 60 Vbeta and 13 Jbeta primers. Assay: immunoSEQ multiplex PCR; the TCRdb copy retains only in-frame clones and omits some. Here the sample table reports 70,000 to 90,000 clones. This record comes from a study of cytomegalovirus exposure and HLA in healthy donors. The clonotype comes from a man younger than 35 in good health and CMV-seropositive. The material sequenced was PBMCs. This rearrangement joins TRBV9 to TRBJ2-7, with TRBD1 identical over 9 bases. CDR3 coding DNA: TGTGCCAGCAGCTCCCGGGACAGGGTCGACGAGCAGTACTTC. It translates to CASSSRDRVDEQYF.